This T cell receptor beta chain was obtained from a study of blood T cells in healthy people across ages (dated by TCRdb to between 2014 and 2017). At the level of the whole study: In model experiments, template switching captured roughly one uniquely barcoded TCR beta cDNA molecule for every two T cells. Using deep sequencing normalized with unique cDNA molecular identifiers, the study measured how TCR beta repertoire diversity changes with age. Donors were grouped into four age groups: young (average 16 years), middle-aged (39), aged (62) and long-lived (just over 80). To avoid experimental bias, donors of different ages were spread randomly across the sequencing lanes. For two donors (one aged 18 to 30 and one aged 80 or older), the study analyzed two additional independent replicas of 1 million unique cDNA reads from the same blood draw. Results and caveats for the whole study, not just this receptor: Conclusive comparison of naive and antigen-experienced compartments was prevented by the profiling of bulk unsorted PBMCs. Estimates of total diversity based on one million sequenced T cells were considered lower bounds and underestimates. Because donor CMV infection status was unknown, age-related changes in expanded clonotypes were potentially confounded. Compared with the aged group, more naive CD4+ T cells, fewer expanded clones and increased TCR diversity were shown by the long-lived group, suggesting age selection. As age increased, observed TCR beta diversity per million T cells dropped in a roughly linear way, and a significant reduction was already evident by age 40. There was a strong correlation between observed TCR beta diversity and the percentage of naive T cells measured by flow cytometry.

As for this clonotype: Its specific antigen is unknown. Within one base of it there is no much larger clone, and no base qualities were kept.

Libraries were built with 5' RACE. The instrument was an Illumina HiSeq 2500. The second PCR ran for about 6 to 12 cycles and used a J-beta primer mix along with a sample-barcoded 5' primer. A template-switch 5' adaptor carrying 12 random nucleotides introduced a unique molecular identifier onto each TCR beta cDNA molecule. Each sample yielded at least 2.5 million CDR3-containing paired-end reads. The Mint cDNA synthesis kit, primed by a TRBC-specific oligonucleotide, was used to synthesize first-strand cDNA from all RNA. Following uracil-DNA glycosylase treatment, a first 18-cycle PCR with universal primers M1SS and BC2_uni_R was performed on all cDNA. In the original analysis: Normalization of each sample was performed by random selection of 1 million high-quality reads, each carrying a distinct molecular identifier. Reads sharing molecular identifiers were discarded rather than binned into consensus sequences. MiTCR, set to a Q25 quality threshold and the strictest error-elimination algorithm, was used for CDR3 identification, clonotype clustering and error correction. Lower-bound total TCR beta diversity was estimated with a nonparametric unseen species model using Euler transformation. TCRdb reprocessing: public reads trimmed at Q25 with fastp, clones called with MiXCR, in-frame beta chains kept. Entries that share a CDR3 protein sequence are merged under the most common genes and DNA. These V and J calls originate from TCRdb's pipeline instead of the authors' own analysis. This sample comprises 2 million or so distinct CDR3 sequences, about 50% of them detected only once. The biggest ten clones account for around 2.1% of the sample.

Its CDR3 holds 14 amino acids, cysteine through phenylalanine. Only CDR3 DNA is held: 42 bases, read in frame from base 1. Based on the germline V gene, the CDR1 and CDR2 sequences are SGHTA and FQGNSA. The approximately 39 donors, aged about 6 to 95 years, were systemically healthy Caucasian individuals from Russia. Each donor gave 8 to 10 milliliters of peripheral blood, collected into EDTA-treated Vacutainer tubes. PBMCs were isolated by Ficoll-Paque density-gradient centrifugation, with at least 6 million obtained per sample. Trizol reagent was used to extract total RNA from PBMCs, with at least 5 micrograms per sample. For every donor, an aliquot of PBMCs went through flow cytometry to measure the percentages of naive CD45RAhigh/CD27high T cells.

The source is a woman in her thirties or forties in good health. The chain was built from TRBV7-2 and TRBJ2-5, with the D gene call left open. Matching the DNA end better, TRBJ2-4 makes the J call doubtful. The specimen was blood. At the DNA level, the sequence is TGTGCCAGCAGCTCCGTGGGAGCCAAAAACATTCAGTACTTC. It translates to CASSSVGAKNIQYF.